What follows are 24 T cell receptor beta chains derived from one specimen sequenced in a study of beta chain features in type 1 diabetes. Study-wide findings and caveats: Shorter TCRB CDR3s, moderately but significantly so, marked every one of the four CD4+ subsets in Type 1 diabetes patients.

No antigen is known for these receptors. The study reverse transcribed the entire isolated RNA, so it sequenced expressed TCRB transcripts. Measured with immunoSEQ multiplex PCR; TCRdb has only the in-frame clones, and not every one. This sample carries about 650,000 clones, roughly 12% of them seen once, and the ten largest clones take approximately 0.11%. Sequenced: naive CD4+ T cells from blood. Every receptor here comes from a man aged 25 to 40 with type 1 diabetes.

The V gene is TRBV12-5, the J gene TRBJ2-7, with D possibly TRBD1 on 6 matching bases. Trimming cost V 3 bases and J 2 bases, with 11 bases left between them. This CDR3 is built from 14 residues. The germline gives CDR1 LGHNT, CDR2 FRNRAP. CDR3 sequence: CASGFHRVPYEQYF. The DNA of the CDR3 is TGTGCTAGTGGTTTTCACAGGGTACCCTACGAGCAGTACTTC.

This chain links TRBV15 with TRBJ1-4; the D is unclear. Germline V gene data show CDR1 as LNHNV and CDR2 as YYDKDF (reference sequence). There are 15 residues in the CDR3. Trimming removed 0 bases at V and 6 bases at J, with 11 bases between. CDR3: CATSREGHPDEKLFF. CDR3 nucleotides: TGTGCCACCAGCAGAGAAGGCCATCCGGATGAAAAACTGTTTTTT. Based on the CDR3 plus reference TRBV15 and TRBJ1-4, the full variable domain is DAMVIQNPRYQVTQFGKPVTLSCSQTLNHNVMYWYQQKSSQAPKLLFHYYDKDFNNEADTPDNFQSRRPNTSFCFLDIRSPGLGDTAMYLCATSREGHPDEKLFFGSGTQLSVL.

The chain recombines TRBV19 with TRBJ2-1; 11 nucleotides line up with TRBD2. This CDR3 is built from 16 residues. Trimming took 1 base from V and 6 from J; bases not matched to a gene: 5. The germline CDR1 and CDR2 sequences are LNHDA and SQIVND (reference sequence). In DNA form, the CDR3 reads TGTGCCAGTAGTATAGGGCTAGCGGGGGGTATCAATGAGCAGTTCTTC. Translating gives CASSIGLAGGINEQFF.

This clone was seen a handful of times. The chain recombines TRBV14 with TRBJ1-1; 8 nucleotides align to TRBD1. The J segment lost 3 bases and the V segment lost 6 bases, leaving 9 bases of the junction unmatched. CDR1 is SGHDN, CDR2 FVKESK, per germline. The CDR3 has 15 amino acids. The CDR3 region has the DNA TGTGCCAGCAGTTCTCAGGGGGCGCTTGACACTGAAGCTTTCTTT. Translating it yields CASSSQGALDTEAFF.

A few counts support this clone. The chain employs TRBV2 and TRBJ2-5, with no clear D. V gave up 7 bases and J gave up 2 bases, with 11 bases separating them. The V gene's germline CDR1 is SNHLY and CDR2 FYNNEI. This CDR3 has 13 amino acids. CDR3 loop: CASTAAPQETQYF. The CDR3 bases are TGTGCCAGCACCGCGGCACCACAAGAGACCCAGTACTTC. The full variable domain, completed using reference TRBV2 and TRBJ2-5, is EPEVTQTPSHQVTQMGQEVILRCVPISNHLYFYWYRQILGQKVEFLVSFYNNEISEKSEIFDDQFSVERPDGSNFTLKIRSTKLEDSAMYFCASTAAPQETQYFGPGTRLLVL.

This clone has only a few counts. CDR3 amino acids: CASSLPWGEETQYF. CDR3 sequence (DNA): TGTGCCAGCAGCTTGCCTTGGGGAGAAGAGACCCAGTACTTC. This chain uses TRBV7-2 with TRBJ2-5, with D maybe TRBD2 (5 bases). The CDR3 loop spans 14 amino acids. V was trimmed by 3 bases and J by 3 bases, leaving 11 bases between them. Germline V gene sequence: CDR1 SGHTA, CDR2 FQGNSA.

This clone was observed a handful of times. The chain is built from TRBV7-2 and TRBJ2-6; a weak D match, TRBD2 (6 bases). The CDR3 contains 15 residues. Trimming removed 7 bases at V and 0 bases at J, with 10 bases between. Germline V gene sequence: CDR1 SGHTA, CDR2 FQGNSA. The CDR3 nucleotides read TGTGCCAGCAAAACCGGGAGCTCTGGGGCCAACGTCCTGACTTTC. Its translation is CASKTGSSGANVLTF.

This chain joins TRBV27 and TRBJ1-2; D is possibly TRBD1 (5 bases). V lost 9 bases and J lost 4, with 24 bases in between. The germline V gene has CDR1 MNHEY and CDR2 SMNVEV (reference sequence). The CDR3 is 16 residues long. The CDR3: CASRAPGTPTSYGYTF. The CDR3 DNA follows: TGTGCCAGTAGGGCCCCGGGGACTCCGACTTCCTATGGCTACACCTTC.

V is TRBV5-1 and J is TRBJ1-1; 8 positions agree with TRBD1. CDR1 is SGHRS, CDR2 YFSETQ, per germline. CDR3 length: 12 residues. The J segment lost 12 bases and the V segment lost 0 bases, leaving 4 bases of the junction unmatched. The CDR3 reads CASSLDRGMTFF. The CDR3 DNA follows: TGCGCCAGCAGCTTGGACAGGGGGATGACTTTCTTT.

V is TRBV19 and J is TRBJ2-1; possible D gene TRBD2, 7 bases. Germline V gene sequence: CDR1 LNHDA, CDR2 SQIVND (reference sequence). This CDR3 is 15 amino acids long. The V gene lost 8 bases and the J gene lost 5 bases, with 19 bases spanning the gap. This CDR3 reads CASGPWRGGHNEQFF. The CDR3 region has the DNA TGTGCCAGTGGTCCCTGGAGGGGGGGCCACAATGAGCAGTTCTTC.

The rearrangement joins TRBV7-8 to TRBJ2-2; TRBD1 matches at 7 bases. The V and J ends lost 5 bases and 2 bases, in that order; junction bases with no gene match: 17. Germline CDR1 SGHVS, CDR2 FQNEAQ. This CDR3 has 19 amino acids. CDR3 DNA sequence: TGTGCCAGCAGCCGTCGGCCCACACAGGGGACCGGAAACACCGGGGAGCTGTTTTTT. It translates to CASSRRPTQGTGNTGELFF.

This clone was seen only a few times. The rearrangement uses TRBV5-1 and TRBJ2-2; 8 nucleotides align to TRBD1. With 4 bases clipped from V and 3 bases from J, the junction kept 2 bases outside the gene matches. CDR1 and CDR2 from the germline V gene are SGHRS and YFSETQ. The CDR3 spans 14 residues. CDR3 nucleotide sequence: TGCGCCAGCAGCCGGGGACAGGACACCGGGGAGCTGTTTTTT. Protein: CASSRGQDTGELFF.

This clone appeared a few times. V and J are TRBV6-5 and TRBJ1-2, with 7 bases fitting TRBD1. CDR3 length: 13 residues. Trimming cost V 6 bases and J 6 bases; bases outside gene matches: 7. In germline, CDR1 is MNHEY, CDR2 SVGAGI. The CDR3 nucleotides are TGTGCCAGCAGCTTGGGACAGTGGAATGGCTACACCTTC. This encodes CASSLGQWNGYTF.

The J gene is TRBJ2-1, the V gene TRBV29-1; D perhaps matches TRBD1 (6 bases). Germline lookup yields CDR1 SQVTM and CDR2 ANQGSEA. Trimming pared 4 bases from V and 7 bases from J, leaving 11 bases between. The length of the CDR3 is 12 residues. CDR3 protein: CSVGLRGNEQFF. The CDR3 region has the DNA TGCAGCGTTGGTCTCAGGGGTAATGAGCAGTTCTTC.

This clone was found a few times. The chain links TRBV19 to TRBJ1-5; 9 bases line up with TRBD1. Germline CDR1 and CDR2: LNHDA and SQIVND (reference sequence). The CDR3 has 15 residues. V shed 7 bases, J shed 5 bases, and the junction held 9 bases outside the gene matches. CDR3 bases: TGTGCCAGTACTACCGGGACAGGGATGGATCAGCCCCAGCATTTT. Protein: CASTTGTGMDQPQHF.

This chain links TRBV14 with TRBJ1-2; D is unresolved. Trimming stripped 1 base from V and 5 bases from J, with 11 bases between. Looked up from germline, CDR1 is SGHDN and CDR2 is FVKESK. The CDR3 totals 14 residues. In nucleotides, the CDR3 is TGTGCCAGCAGCCAAGTGTCCTCCGGATATGGCTACACCTTC. This sequence encodes CASSQVSSGYGYTF.

This clone was detected a few times. V and J are TRBV5-1 and TRBJ2-7; D is perhaps TRBD2 (6 bases). The germline CDR1 and CDR2 sequences are SGHRS and YFSETQ. The CDR3 spans 13 residues. V was cut by 4 bases and J by 3 bases, with 11 bases left in between. The DNA of the CDR3 is TGCGCCAGCAGCGCGGGACGGTACTACGAGCAGTACTTC. Translated, it gives CASSAGRYYEQYF.

The genes are TRBV2 and TRBJ2-7, with D perhaps being TRBD1 or TRBD2 (5 bases each). The CDR3 loop spans 13 amino acids. Germline V gene lookup returns CDR1 SNHLY and CDR2 FYNNEI. V lost 11 bases to trimming and J lost 3 bases, with 17 bases between them. CDR3: CAGSRGPVYEQYF. DNA for the CDR3: TGTGCCGGATCCCGGGGCCCGGTCTACGAGCAGTACTTC.

This clone showed up just a few times. The chain joins TRBV5-8 to TRBJ2-6; TRBD1 aligns across 7 bases. The V gene's germline CDR1 is SGHTS and CDR2 YDEGEE. The CDR3 runs 18 residues. V was pared by 0 bases and J by 1 base, with 7 bases of the junction left unmatched. CDR3 loop: CASSLVGTAGSGANVLTF. The CDR3 DNA reads as TGTGCCAGCAGCTTGGTGGGGACAGCCGGGTCTGGGGCCAACGTCCTGACTTTC.

This clone was seen a few times. The V gene is TRBV18, the J gene TRBJ2-5, with D perhaps given as TRBD1 or TRBD2 (5 bases each). The CDR3 covers 12 residues. The V and J ends lost 6 bases and 5 bases respectively, with 10 bases between them. Germline V gene lookup returns CDR1 KGHSH and CDR2 LQKENI. CDR3 sequence (DNA): TGTGCCAGCTCCCCGTGGGGGGAGACCCAGTACTTC. This translates into CASSPWGETQYF.

This clone turned up a few times. V is TRBV19 and J is TRBJ2-5; TRBD2 matches 9 bases. The germline CDR1 and CDR2 sequences are LNHDA and SQIVND (reference sequence). There are 17 residues in the CDR3. J gave up 1 base and V 0 bases, and 6 bases lay outside the gene matches. The CDR3 bases are TGTGCCAGTAGTATAGATCCAGCGGGGGGCCCCCAAGAGACCCAGTACTTC. This sequence encodes CASSIDPAGGPQETQYF.

Many counts were recorded for this clone. J is TRBJ2-6 and V is TRBV10-3; TRBD1 matches 10 bases. Per the germline V gene, CDR1 is ENHRY and CDR2 is SYGVKD. Losses at the gene ends were 10 bases for V and 12 bases for J; bases not matched to a gene: 15. CDR3 length: 15 amino acids. CDR3 DNA: TGTGCCAGCAGCCGGGACAGGGGACCTCCTCTCGTCCTGACTTTC. This gives the protein CASSRDRGPPLVLTF.

This clone has just a few counts. This specimen includes other DNA sequences encoding the same CDR3. The chain couples TRBV6-5 to TRBJ2-7; D remains unclear. The ends were cut back, 4 bases at V and 3 bases at J, with 4 bases in the middle. Germline CDR1 reads MNHEY; CDR2 reads SVGAGI. This CDR3 contains 11 residues. CDR3 DNA: TGTGCCAGCAGTTCCATCTACGAGCAGTACTTC. It yields the protein CASSSIYEQYF.

V is TRBV2 and J is TRBJ2-1; D unclear. This CDR3 spans 12 amino acids. V was cut by 0 bases and J by 15 bases, with 12 bases left in between. Looked up from germline, CDR1 is SNHLY and CDR2 is FYNNEI. This chain's CDR3 is CASSEADSLRFF. Here the CDR3 DNA reads TGTGCCAGCAGTGAAGCCGACTCCCTGAGGTTCTTC.